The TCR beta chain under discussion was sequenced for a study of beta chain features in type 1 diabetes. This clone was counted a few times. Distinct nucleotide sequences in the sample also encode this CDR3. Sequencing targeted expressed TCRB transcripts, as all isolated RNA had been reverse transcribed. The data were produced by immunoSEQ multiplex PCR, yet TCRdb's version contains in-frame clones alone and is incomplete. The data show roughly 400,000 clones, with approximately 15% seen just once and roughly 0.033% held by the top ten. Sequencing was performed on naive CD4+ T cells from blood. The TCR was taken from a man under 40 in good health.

In nucleotides, the CDR3 is TGCAGCGCCAGAACTAGCGGGAGTACAGATACGCAGTATTTT. Amino acids: CSARTSGSTDTQYF. The chain has TRBV29-1 and TRBJ2-3, with 11 bases aligning to TRBD2. From germline, CDR1 is SQVTM and CDR2 ANQGSEA. The CDR3 is made up of 14 amino acids. Trimming took 7 bases from V and 3 from J; bases not matched to a gene: 6.